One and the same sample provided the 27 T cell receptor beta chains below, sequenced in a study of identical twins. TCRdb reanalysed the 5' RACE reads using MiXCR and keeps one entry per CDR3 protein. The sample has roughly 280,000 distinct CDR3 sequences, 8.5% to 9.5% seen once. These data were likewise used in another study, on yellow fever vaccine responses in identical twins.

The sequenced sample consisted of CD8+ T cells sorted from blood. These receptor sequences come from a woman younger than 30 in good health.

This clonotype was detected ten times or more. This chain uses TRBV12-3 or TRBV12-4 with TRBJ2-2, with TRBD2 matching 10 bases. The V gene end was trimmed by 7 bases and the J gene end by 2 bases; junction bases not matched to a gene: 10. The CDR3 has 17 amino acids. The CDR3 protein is CASIGRLAGLNTGELFF. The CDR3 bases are TGTGCCAGCATCGGCCGACTAGCGGGCCTTAACACCGGGGAGCTGTTTTTT.

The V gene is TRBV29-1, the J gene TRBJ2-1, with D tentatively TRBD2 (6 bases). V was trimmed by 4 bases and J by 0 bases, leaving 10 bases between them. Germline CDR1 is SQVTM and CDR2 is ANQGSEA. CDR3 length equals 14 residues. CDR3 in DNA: TGCAGCGTTGTTAGCGGCCTCTCCTACAATGAGCAGTTCTTC. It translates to CSVVSGLSYNEQFF.

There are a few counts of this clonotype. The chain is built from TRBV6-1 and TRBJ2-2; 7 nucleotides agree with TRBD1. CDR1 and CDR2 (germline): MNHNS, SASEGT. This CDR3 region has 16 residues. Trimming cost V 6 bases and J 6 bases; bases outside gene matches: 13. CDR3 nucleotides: TGTGCCAGCAGCTCCTTAGGGGGCTCCTGGGCCGGGGAGCTGTTTTTT. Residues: CASSSLGGSWAGELFF.

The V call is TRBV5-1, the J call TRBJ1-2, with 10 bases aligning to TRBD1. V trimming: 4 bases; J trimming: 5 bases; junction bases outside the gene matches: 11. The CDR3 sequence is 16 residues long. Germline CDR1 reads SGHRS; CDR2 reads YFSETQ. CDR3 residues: CASSERGTGEVYGYTF. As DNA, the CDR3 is TGCGCCAGCAGCGAACGTGGGACAGGGGAGGTTTATGGCTACACCTTC.

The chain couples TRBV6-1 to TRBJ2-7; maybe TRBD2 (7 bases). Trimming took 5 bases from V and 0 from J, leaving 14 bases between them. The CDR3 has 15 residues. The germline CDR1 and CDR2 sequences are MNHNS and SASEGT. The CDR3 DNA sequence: TGTGCCAGCAGTAAAGACAGGACTAGCTCCTACGAGCAGTACTTC. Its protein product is CASSKDRTSSYEQYF.

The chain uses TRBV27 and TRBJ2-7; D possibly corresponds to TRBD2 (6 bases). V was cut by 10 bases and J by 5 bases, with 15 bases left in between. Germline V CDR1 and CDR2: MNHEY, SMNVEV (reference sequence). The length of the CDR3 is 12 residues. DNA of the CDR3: TGTGCCATTAAGGGACTGCCAGACGAGCAGTACTTC. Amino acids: CAIKGLPDEQYF.

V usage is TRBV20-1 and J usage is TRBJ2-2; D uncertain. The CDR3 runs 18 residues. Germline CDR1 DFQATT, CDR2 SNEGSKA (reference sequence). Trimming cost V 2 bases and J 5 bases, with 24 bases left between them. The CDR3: CSARPPSVVPGWTGELFF. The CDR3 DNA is TGCAGTGCTAGACCCCCTTCCGTGGTCCCTGGGTGGACCGGGGAGCTGTTTTTT.

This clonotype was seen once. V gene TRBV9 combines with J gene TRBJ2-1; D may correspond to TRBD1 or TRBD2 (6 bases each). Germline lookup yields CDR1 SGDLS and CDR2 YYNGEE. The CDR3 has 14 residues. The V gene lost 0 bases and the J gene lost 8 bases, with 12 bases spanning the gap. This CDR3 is CASSVAGAFDEQFF. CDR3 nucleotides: TGTGCCAGCAGCGTAGCGGGGGCCTTCGATGAGCAGTTCTTC.

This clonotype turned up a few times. CDR3 bases: TGTGCCAGCAGCTTAGGAGTTGGGCTAGCGGGAGCAGATACGCAGTATTTT. Its protein product is CASSLGVGLAGADTQYF. The chain combines TRBV7-6 with TRBJ2-3; TRBD2 matches at 10 bases. CDR3 length: 17 residues. Per the germline V gene, CDR1 is SGHVS and CDR2 is FNYEAQ. V gave up 1 base and J gave up 4 bases; unmatched junction bases: 8.

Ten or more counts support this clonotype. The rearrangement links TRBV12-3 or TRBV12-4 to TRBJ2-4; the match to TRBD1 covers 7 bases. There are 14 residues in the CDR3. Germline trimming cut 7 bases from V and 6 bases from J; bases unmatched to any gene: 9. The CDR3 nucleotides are TGTGCCAGCACATTGGGGGACAGATTAAACATTCAGTACTTC. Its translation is CASTLGDRLNIQYF.

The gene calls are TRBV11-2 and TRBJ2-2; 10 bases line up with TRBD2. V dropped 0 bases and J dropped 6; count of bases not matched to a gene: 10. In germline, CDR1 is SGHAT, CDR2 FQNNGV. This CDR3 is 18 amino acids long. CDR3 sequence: CASSLDRRLAGVSGELFF. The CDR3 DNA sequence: TGTGCCAGCAGCTTAGACCGGCGGCTAGCGGGGGTATCCGGGGAGCTGTTTTTT.

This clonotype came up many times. CDR3 loop: CSVDVVGKETQYF. CDR3 nucleotides: TGCAGCGTTGATGTGGTAGGGAAAGAGACCCAGTACTTC. V gene TRBV29-1 combines with J gene TRBJ2-5; D is unclear. From germline, CDR1 is SQVTM and CDR2 ANQGSEA. The CDR3 spans 13 residues. Trimming took off 3 bases at V and 3 bases at J, with 11 bases between the two ends.

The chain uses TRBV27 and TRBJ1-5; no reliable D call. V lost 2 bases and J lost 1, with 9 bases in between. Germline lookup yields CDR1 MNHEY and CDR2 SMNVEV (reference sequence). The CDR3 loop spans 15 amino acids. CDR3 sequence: CASSLSGISNQPQHF. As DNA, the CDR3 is TGTGCCAGCAGTTTAAGCGGGATAAGCAATCAGCCCCAGCATTTT.

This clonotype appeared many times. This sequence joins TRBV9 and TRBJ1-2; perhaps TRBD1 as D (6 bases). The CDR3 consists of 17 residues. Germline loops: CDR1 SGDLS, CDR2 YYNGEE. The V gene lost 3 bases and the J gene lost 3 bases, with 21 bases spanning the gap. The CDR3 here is CASSALSEATGYYGYTF. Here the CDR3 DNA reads TGTGCCAGCAGCGCCCTTTCTGAGGCGACAGGTTACTATGGCTACACCTTC.

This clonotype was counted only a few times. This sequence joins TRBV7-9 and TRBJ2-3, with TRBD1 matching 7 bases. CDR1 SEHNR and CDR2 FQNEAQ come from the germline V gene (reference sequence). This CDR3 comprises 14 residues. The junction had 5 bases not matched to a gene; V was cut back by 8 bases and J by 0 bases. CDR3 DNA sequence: TGTGCCAGCGTCCGGGGACAGAGCACAGATACGCAGTATTTT. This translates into CASVRGQSTDTQYF. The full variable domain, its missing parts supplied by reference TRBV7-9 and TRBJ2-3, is DTGVSQNPRHKITKRGQNVTFRCDPISEHNRLYWYRQTLGQGPEFLTYFQNEAQLEKSRLLSDRFSAERPKGSFSTLEIQRTEQGDSAMYLCASVRGQSTDTQYFGPGTRLTVL.

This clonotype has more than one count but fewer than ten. The CDR3 region has the DNA TGTGCCACCAGGACCTCCTTAGGCGACAATGAGCAGTTCTTC. It codes for CATRTSLGDNEQFF. The V call is TRBV24-1, the J call TRBJ2-1; D is undetermined. Between the trimmed V and J ends, which lost 7 bases and 5 bases, there was a span of 14 bases. This CDR3 comprises 14 residues. CDR1 is KGHDR, CDR2 SFDVKD, per germline.

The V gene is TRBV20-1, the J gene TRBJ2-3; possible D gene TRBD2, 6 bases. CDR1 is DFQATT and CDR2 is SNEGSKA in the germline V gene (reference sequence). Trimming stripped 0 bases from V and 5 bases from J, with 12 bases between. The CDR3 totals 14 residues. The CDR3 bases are TGCAGTGCTAGAGATCGGAGGGTCAGAGATACGCAGTATTTT. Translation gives CSARDRRVRDTQYF.

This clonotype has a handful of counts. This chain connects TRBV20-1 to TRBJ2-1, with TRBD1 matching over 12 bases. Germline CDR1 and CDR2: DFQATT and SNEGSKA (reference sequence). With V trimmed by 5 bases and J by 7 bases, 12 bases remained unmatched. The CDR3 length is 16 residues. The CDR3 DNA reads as TGCAGTGCTCGAGGGGGACAGGGGGCTTCAGGGAATGAGCAGTTCTTC. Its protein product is CSARGGQGASGNEQFF.

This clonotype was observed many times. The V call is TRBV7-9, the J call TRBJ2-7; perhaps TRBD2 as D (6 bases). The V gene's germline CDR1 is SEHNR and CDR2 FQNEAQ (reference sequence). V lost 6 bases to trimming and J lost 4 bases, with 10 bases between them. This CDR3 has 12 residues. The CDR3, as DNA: TGTGCCAGCAGGCGGGACTTATACGAGCAGTACTTC. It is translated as CASRRDLYEQYF.

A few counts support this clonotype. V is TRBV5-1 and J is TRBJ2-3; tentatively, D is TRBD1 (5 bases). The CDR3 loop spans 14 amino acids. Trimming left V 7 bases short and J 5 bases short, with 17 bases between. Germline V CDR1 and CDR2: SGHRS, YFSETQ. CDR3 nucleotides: TGCGCCAGCGGTCCGAGTTCAGGGTTAGATACGCAGTATTTT. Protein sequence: CASGPSSGLDTQYF.

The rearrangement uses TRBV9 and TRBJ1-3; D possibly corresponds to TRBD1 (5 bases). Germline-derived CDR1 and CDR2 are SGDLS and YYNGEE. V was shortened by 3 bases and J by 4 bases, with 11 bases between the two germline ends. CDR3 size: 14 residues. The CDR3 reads CASSAGDGGNTIYF. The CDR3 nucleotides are TGTGCCAGCAGCGCGGGGGACGGCGGAAACACCATATATTTT.

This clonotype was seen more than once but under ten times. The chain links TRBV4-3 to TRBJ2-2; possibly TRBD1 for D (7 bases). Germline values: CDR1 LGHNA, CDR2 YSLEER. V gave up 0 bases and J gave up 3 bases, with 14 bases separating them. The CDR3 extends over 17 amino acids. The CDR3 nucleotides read TGCGCCAGCAGCCAAGATAGGTCAGGGGGGTACACCGGGGAGCTGTTTTTT. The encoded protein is CASSQDRSGGYTGELFF.

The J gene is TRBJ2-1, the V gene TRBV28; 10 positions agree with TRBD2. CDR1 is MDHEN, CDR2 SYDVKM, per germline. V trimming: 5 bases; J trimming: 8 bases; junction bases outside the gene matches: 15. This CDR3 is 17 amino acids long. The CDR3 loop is CASSPRGAGGPLDEQFF. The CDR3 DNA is TGTGCCAGCAGTCCCCGCGGAGCGGGAGGGCCTTTGGATGAGCAGTTCTTC. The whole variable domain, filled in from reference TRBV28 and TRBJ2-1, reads DVKVTQSSRYLVKRTGEKVFLECVQDMDHENMFWYRQDPGLGLRLIYFSYDVKMKEKGDIPEGYSVSREKKERFSLILESASTNQTSMYLCASSPRGAGGPLDEQFFGPGTRLTVL.

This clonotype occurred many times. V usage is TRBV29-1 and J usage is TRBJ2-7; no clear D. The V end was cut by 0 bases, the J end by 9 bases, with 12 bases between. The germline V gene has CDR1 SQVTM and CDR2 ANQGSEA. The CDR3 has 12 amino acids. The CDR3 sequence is CSVEDLGPGQYF. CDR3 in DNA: TGCAGCGTTGAAGATCTCGGACCTGGGCAGTACTTC.

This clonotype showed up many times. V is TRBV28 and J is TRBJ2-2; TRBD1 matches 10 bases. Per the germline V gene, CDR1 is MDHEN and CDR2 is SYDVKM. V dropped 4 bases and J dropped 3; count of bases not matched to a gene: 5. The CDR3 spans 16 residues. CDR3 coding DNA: TGTGCCAGCAGTTCAGCCGACAGGGGGCACACCGGGGAGCTGTTTTTT. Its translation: CASSSADRGHTGELFF.

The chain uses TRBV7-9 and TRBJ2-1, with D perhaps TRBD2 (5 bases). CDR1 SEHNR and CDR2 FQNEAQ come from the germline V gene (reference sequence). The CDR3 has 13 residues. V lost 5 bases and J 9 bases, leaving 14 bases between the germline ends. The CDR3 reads CASSLGVRLEQFF. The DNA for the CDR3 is TGTGCCAGCAGCCTCGGGGTACGTCTTGAGCAGTTCTTC.

The chain's CDR3 is CSVDTLLTRDRAADTQYF. The CDR3 nucleotides are TGCAGCGTTGATACTTTGTTGACGAGGGACAGGGCGGCAGATACGCAGTATTTT. J is TRBJ2-3 and V is TRBV29-1; 9 bases line up with TRBD1. The CDR3 runs to 18 residues. Germline lookup yields CDR1 SQVTM and CDR2 ANQGSEA. The ends lost 3 bases at V and 4 bases at J; junction bases unmatched: 17.